The 22 T cell receptor beta chains listed next were all sequenced from one sample in a study of cytotoxic CD8 clonotypes in ibrutinib-treated CLL. The method was immunoSEQ multiplex PCR; TCRdb's version includes in-frame clones alone and lacks a portion of them. The repertoire has roughly 60,000 clones, roughly 70% of them found once; the top ten carry around two fifths. The source was PBMCs, collected after 12 months of ibrutinib treatment. These receptors were obtained from a human donor with chronic lymphocytic leukemia.

V gene TRBV9 combines with J gene TRBJ2-1, with 8 nucleotides matching TRBD2. Germline V gene data show CDR1 as SGDLS and CDR2 as YYNGEE. This CDR3 contains 17 residues. The junction had 12 bases not matched to a gene; V was cut back by 0 bases and J by 7 bases. CDR3 sequence (DNA): TGTGCCAGCAGCGTAGACGGTCCAGCGGGAGTTCGAAATGAGCAGTTCTTC. Translated, it gives CASSVDGPAGVRNEQFF.

The genes are TRBV6-5 and TRBJ1-1, with D perhaps TRBD1 (5 bases). Per the germline V gene, CDR1 is MNHEY and CDR2 is SVGAGI. V lost 6 bases to trimming and J lost 11 bases, with 19 bases between them. The CDR3 spans 13 residues. CDR3 coding DNA: TGTGCCAGCAGCTCGAGGGACGTAGAGCGGGCTTTCTTT. It codes for CASSSRDVERAFF.

This chain connects TRBV5-1 to TRBJ2-1; TRBD2 aligns across 11 bases. J gave up 4 bases and V 4 bases, and 7 bases lay outside the gene matches. Germline-derived CDR1 and CDR2 are SGHRS and YFSETQ. This CDR3 region has 16 residues. Here the CDR3 DNA reads TGCGCCAGCAGCCTGGGGACTAGCGGATTTTACAATGAGCAGTTCTTC. Protein: CASSLGTSGFYNEQFF.

This chain links TRBV27 with TRBJ1-1; no reliable D call. The CDR3 runs 13 residues. Looked up from germline, CDR1 is MNHEY and CDR2 is SMNVEV (reference sequence). Trimming left V 5 bases short and J 1 base short, with 8 bases between. The CDR3 sequence: CASSPRQNTEAFF. As DNA, the CDR3 is TGTGCCAGCAGTCCCAGACAGAACACTGAAGCTTTCTTT.

This clone was seen more than once but under ten times. The rearrangement uses TRBV27 and TRBJ2-7, with 7 bases identical to TRBD1. Germline CDR1 is MNHEY and CDR2 is SMNVEV (reference sequence). Unmatched junction bases numbered 9, after V lost 4 bases and J lost 9 bases. The CDR3 extends over 13 amino acids. The CDR3 sequence is CASSSTGSTRQYF. CDR3 bases: TGTGCCAGCAGTTCGACAGGGAGTACGAGGCAGTACTTC.

The rearrangement links TRBV5-1 to TRBJ2-1; D not resolved. Per germline, CDR1 SGHRS and CDR2 YFSETQ. The CDR3 totals 14 residues. The ends were cut back, 1 base at V and 3 bases at J, with 8 bases in the middle. CDR3 bases: TGCGCCAGCAGCTTGTCGACGGACTACAATGAGCAGTTCTTC. Its protein product is CASSLSTDYNEQFF.

V gene TRBV5-1 combines with J gene TRBJ2-3; 8 bases fit TRBD1. The CDR3 covers 15 residues. J was trimmed by 0 bases and V by 4 bases; bases with no gene match: 4. Germline lookup yields CDR1 SGHRS and CDR2 YFSETQ. CDR3 region: CASSKGTGSTDTQYF. The CDR3 coding sequence is TGCGCCAGCAGCAAGGGGACAGGAAGCACAGATACGCAGTATTTT.

The genes are TRBV19 and TRBJ1-2, with TRBD1 as a possible D gene (6 bases). Germline loops: CDR1 LNHDA, CDR2 SQIVND (reference sequence). V lost 4 bases and J lost 0, with 12 bases in between. The CDR3 is 15 residues long. CDR3 residues: CASSRGDITNYGYTF. CDR3 DNA: TGTGCCAGTAGTAGGGGGGACATAACTAACTATGGCTACACCTTC.

V gene TRBV2 combines with J gene TRBJ2-7; 8 nucleotides agree with TRBD1. After removal of 5 bases from V and 1 base from J, the junction contained 4 bases not matched to a gene. CDR3 length: 14 amino acids. The germline gives CDR1 SNHLY, CDR2 FYNNEI. CDR3 loop: CASSSDRGSYEQYF. Here the CDR3 DNA reads TGTGCCAGCAGTTCCGACAGGGGATCCTACGAGCAGTACTTC. The whole variable domain, remainder taken from reference TRBV2 and TRBJ2-7, is EPEVTQTPSHQVTQMGQEVILRCVPISNHLYFYWYRQILGQKVEFLVSFYNNEISEKSEIFDDQFSVERPDGSNFTLKIRSTKLEDSAMYFCASSSDRGSYEQYFGPGTRLTVT.

V is TRBV5-1 and J is TRBJ2-3; D may be TRBD2 (6 bases). V was clipped by 4 bases and J by 4 bases, with 13 bases between them. From germline, CDR1 is SGHRS and CDR2 YFSETQ. This CDR3 region has 14 residues. The CDR3 protein is CASSPSGVADTQYF. The DNA of the CDR3 is TGCGCCAGCAGCCCCTCGGGAGTAGCAGATACGCAGTATTTT.

This clone occurred a few times. This sequence joins TRBV6-5 and TRBJ2-5; no clear D gene. With 8 bases removed from V and 5 bases from J, the gap between germline ends came to 12 bases. This CDR3 contains 12 residues. CDR1 MNHEY and CDR2 SVGAGI come from the germline V gene. CDR3 sequence reads: CASGRIGETQYF. The CDR3 DNA is TGTGCCAGCGGCCGGATCGGCGAGACCCAGTACTTC.

This clone has just a few counts. The CDR3 bases are TGTGCCAGCAGCCTAAACACGTACGAGCAGTACTTC. Translating it yields CASSLNTYEQYF. The chain joins TRBV6-1 to TRBJ2-7, with unresolved D. Germline CDR1 is MNHNS and CDR2 is SASEGT. The V gene lost 6 bases and the J gene lost 4 bases, with 10 bases spanning the gap. The length of the CDR3 is 12 residues.

This chain links TRBV7-9 with TRBJ1-2, with D unclear. CDR3 length: 15 amino acids. The germline V and J ends were trimmed by 5 bases and 6 bases, with 19 bases remaining between them. In germline, CDR1 is SEHNR, CDR2 FQNEAQ (reference sequence). In DNA form, the CDR3 reads TGTGCCAGCAGCGAGGGCCTCGGACTGTCTGATGGCTACACCTTC. Translating it yields CASSEGLGLSDGYTF.

The chain has TRBV6-6 and TRBJ2-2; maybe TRBD1 (6 bases). Trimming removed 6 bases from V and 4 bases from J, with 15 bases in between. Germline values: CDR1 MNHNY, CDR2 SVGAGI (reference sequence). CDR3 length: 15 amino acids. CDR3: CASRTPTGSTGELFF. CDR3 in DNA: TGTGCCAGCAGGACCCCAACAGGGTCCACCGGGGAGCTGTTTTTT.

The V and J genes are TRBV7-3 and TRBJ1-1; D remains unclear. Looked up from germline, CDR1 is SGHTA and CDR2 is FQGTGA. This CDR3 is 14 amino acids long. V gave up 3 bases and J gave up 1 base, with 9 bases separating them. The CDR3 loop is CASSFAGPNTEAFF. In DNA, the CDR3 is TGTGCCAGCAGCTTCGCCGGACCGAACACTGAAGCTTTCTTT. Full variable domain (rest looked up from reference TRBV7-3 and TRBJ1-1): GAGVSQTPSNKVTEKGKYVELRCDPISGHTALYWYRQSLGQGPEFLIYFQGTGAADDSGLPNDRFFAVRPEGSVSTLKIQRTERGDSAVYLCASSFAGPNTEAFFGQGTRLTVV.

The chain joins TRBV6-6 to TRBJ2-3; D call uncertain. V shed 0 bases and J shed 4 bases, with 14 bases lying between them. The germline V gene encodes CDR1 MNHNY and CDR2 SVGAGI (reference sequence). There are 16 residues in the CDR3. This CDR3 is CASSYSTSPWADTQYF. For the CDR3, the DNA is TGTGCCAGCAGTTACTCGACGAGTCCGTGGGCAGATACGCAGTATTTT.

The J gene is TRBJ1-1, the V gene TRBV15; D gene uncertain. V lost 0 bases to trimming and J lost 4 bases, with 9 bases between them. This CDR3 is built from 14 residues. The germline CDR1 and CDR2 sequences are LNHNV and YYDKDF (reference sequence). This chain's CDR3 is CATSRDRVSTEAFF. The CDR3 region has the DNA TGTGCCACCAGCAGAGATCGTGTTAGCACTGAAGCTTTCTTT.

The V gene is TRBV28, the J gene TRBJ2-3; TRBD1 matches 7 bases. Germline CDR1 reads MDHEN; CDR2 reads SYDVKM. The CDR3 is 17 amino acids. The J segment lost 4 bases and the V segment lost 2 bases, leaving 12 bases of the junction unmatched. The CDR3 DNA is TGTGCCAGCAGTTTAACATCAGGGGGATTGAGGTCAGATACGCAGTATTTT. This encodes CASSLTSGGLRSDTQYF.

This clone has only one observation. The rearrangement uses TRBV6-6 and TRBJ2-1; 14 nucleotides agree with TRBD2. This CDR3 is 14 amino acids long. Germline V gene lookup returns CDR1 MNHNY and CDR2 SVGAGI (reference sequence). J lost 12 bases, V lost 6 bases, and 7 bases had no gene match. This CDR3 reads CASRLGLAGGRQFF. The DNA of the CDR3 is TGTGCCAGCAGGCTAGGACTAGCGGGAGGCAGGCAGTTCTTC.

The V call is TRBV6-5, the J call TRBJ1-2, with D maybe TRBD1 (6 bases). Germline V gene sequence: CDR1 MNHEY, CDR2 SVGAGI. The CDR3 is made up of 13 amino acids. Trimming took 6 bases from V and 4 from J, leaving 12 bases between them. CDR3 DNA sequence: TGTGCCAGCAGCAAGGACAGACTCTATGGCTACACCTTC. Its protein product is CASSKDRLYGYTF.

The chain employs TRBV6-6 and TRBJ2-7; D gene uncertain. This CDR3 contains 12 residues. CDR1 MNHNY and CDR2 SVGAGI come from the germline V gene (reference sequence). V gave up 4 bases and J gave up 4 bases, with 8 bases separating them. CDR3 protein: CASSSSSYEQYF. In DNA, the CDR3 is TGTGCCAGCAGTTCATCCTCTTACGAGCAGTACTTC.

J is TRBJ2-5 and V is TRBV30; no reliable D call. This CDR3 is 12 amino acids long. Germline CDR1 GTSNPN, CDR2 SVGIG (reference sequence). The V gene lost 3 bases and the J gene lost 2 bases, with 7 bases spanning the gap. The CDR3 region has the DNA TGTGCCTGGAGCAATTTACAAGAGACCCAGTACTTC. This sequence encodes CAWSNLQETQYF.